This TCR beta chain was observed in a study of OX40 agonist ivuxolimab in advanced cancers. About the study: Hepatocellular carcinoma, melanoma, renal cell or head and neck cancer was diagnosed in the dose-escalation patients. Of the participants, around 43% had some prior anti-PD-1, anti-PD-L1 or anti-CTLA-4 therapy, which was allowed. General observations from the study: CD8+ T cells were the subset that, on average, had more expanded clones than CD4+. Determination of antigen specificity was not performed for the expanded peripheral T cells.

Concerning this clone itself: Antigen specificity is unknown.

Germline assignment: CDR1 SGHRS and CDR2 YFSETQ. Trimming removed 4 bases at V and 7 bases at J, with 6 bases between. This CDR3 contains 12 residues. Assay: immunoSEQ multiplex PCR; the TCRdb copy retains only in-frame clones and omits some. This sample has some 70,000 clones; 80% occur once, and the top ten carry 8.2%. The J gene is TRBJ1-6, the V gene TRBV5-1; D remains unclear. The sequence was obtained from an adult with an advanced solid tumor such as melanoma, head and neck, liver or kidney cancer. The sample here was CD4+ or CD8+ T cells sorted from blood, taken in a trial of the OX40 agonist ivuxolimab. CDR3 sequence reads: CASSLENSPLHF. CDR3 bases: TGCGCCAGCAGCCTGGAAAATTCACCCCTCCACTTT.